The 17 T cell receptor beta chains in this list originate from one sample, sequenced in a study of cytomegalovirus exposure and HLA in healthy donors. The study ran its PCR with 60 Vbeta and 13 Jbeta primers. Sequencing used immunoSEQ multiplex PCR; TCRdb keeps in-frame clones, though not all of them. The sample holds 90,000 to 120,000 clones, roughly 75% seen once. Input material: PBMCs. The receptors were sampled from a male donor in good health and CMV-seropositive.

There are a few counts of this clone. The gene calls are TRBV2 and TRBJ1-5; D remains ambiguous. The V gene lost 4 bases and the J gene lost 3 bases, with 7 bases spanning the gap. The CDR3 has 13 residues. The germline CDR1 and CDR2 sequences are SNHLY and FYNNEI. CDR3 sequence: CASSVSVNQPQHF. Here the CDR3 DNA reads TGTGCCAGCAGTGTGTCAGTCAATCAGCCCCAGCATTTT.

The CDR3 here is CASSRNFPRVLSEAFF. In DNA form, the CDR3 reads TGCGCCAGCAGTCGCAACTTTCCACGGGTTCTAAGTGAAGCTTTCTTT. The chain uses TRBV23-1 and TRBJ1-1; no definite D call. TRBV23-1 is an ORF, with its function uncertain. The CDR3 is 16 amino acids. V lost 4 bases and J lost 7, with 22 bases in between.

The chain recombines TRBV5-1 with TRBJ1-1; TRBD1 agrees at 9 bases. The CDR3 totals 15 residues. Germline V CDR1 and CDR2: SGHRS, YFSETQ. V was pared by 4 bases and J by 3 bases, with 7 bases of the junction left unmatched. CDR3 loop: CASSEIQGAHTEAFF. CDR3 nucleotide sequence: TGCGCCAGCAGCGAGATACAGGGGGCGCACACTGAAGCTTTCTTT.

As DNA, the CDR3 is TGTGCCAGTAGTTCTTCGGTTTGGGGGCGGGGGGTTGGGACCCAGTACTTC. This gives the protein CASSSSVWGRGVGTQYF. The chain is built from TRBV19 and TRBJ2-5, with 8 nucleotides matching TRBD2. The J segment lost 7 bases and the V segment lost 5 bases, leaving 18 bases of the junction unmatched. Germline lookup yields CDR1 LNHDA and CDR2 SQIVND (reference sequence). This CDR3 has 17 residues.

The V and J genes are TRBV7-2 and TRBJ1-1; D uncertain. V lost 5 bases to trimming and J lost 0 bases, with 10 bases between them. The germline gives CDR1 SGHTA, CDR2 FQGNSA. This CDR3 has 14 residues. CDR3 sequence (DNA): TGTGCCAGCAGCGGCCCCCACATGAACACTGAAGCTTTCTTT. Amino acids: CASSGPHMNTEAFF. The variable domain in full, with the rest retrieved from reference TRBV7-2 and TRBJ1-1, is GAGVSQSPSNKVTEKGKDVELRCDPISGHTALYWYRQSLGQGLEFLIYFQGNSAPDKSGLPSDRFSAERTGGSVSTLTIQRTQQEDSAVYLCASSGPHMNTEAFFGQGTRLTVV.

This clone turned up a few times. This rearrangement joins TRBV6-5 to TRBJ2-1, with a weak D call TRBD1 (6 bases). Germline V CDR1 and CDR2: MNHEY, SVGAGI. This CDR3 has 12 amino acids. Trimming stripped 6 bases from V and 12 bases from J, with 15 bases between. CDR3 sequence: CASSMDRSMQFF. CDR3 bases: TGTGCCAGCAGCATGGACAGATCTATGCAGTTCTTC.

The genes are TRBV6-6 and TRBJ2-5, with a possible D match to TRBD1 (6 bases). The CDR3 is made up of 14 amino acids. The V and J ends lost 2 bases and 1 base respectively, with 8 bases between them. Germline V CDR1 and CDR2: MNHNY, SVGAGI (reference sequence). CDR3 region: CASSYNRVQETQYF. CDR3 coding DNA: TGTGCCAGCAGTTACAACAGGGTCCAAGAGACCCAGTACTTC.

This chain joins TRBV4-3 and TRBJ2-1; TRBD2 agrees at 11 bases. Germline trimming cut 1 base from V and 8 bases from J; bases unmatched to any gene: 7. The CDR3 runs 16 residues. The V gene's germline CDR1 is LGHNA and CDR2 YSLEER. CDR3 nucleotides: TGCGCCAGCAGCCAAGTGGTAGCGGGGGGGCGCGATGAGCAGTTCTTC. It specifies CASSQVVAGGRDEQFF.

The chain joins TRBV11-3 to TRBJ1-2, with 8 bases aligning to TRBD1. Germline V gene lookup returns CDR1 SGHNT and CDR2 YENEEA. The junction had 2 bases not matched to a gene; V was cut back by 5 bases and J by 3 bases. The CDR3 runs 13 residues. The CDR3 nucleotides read TGTGCCAGCAGCCCGGGACAGGACTATGGCTACACCTTC. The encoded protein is CASSPGQDYGYTF.

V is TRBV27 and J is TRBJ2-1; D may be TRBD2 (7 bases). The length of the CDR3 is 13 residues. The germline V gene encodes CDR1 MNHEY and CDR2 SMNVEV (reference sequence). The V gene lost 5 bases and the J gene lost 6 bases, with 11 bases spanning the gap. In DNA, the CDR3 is TGTGCCAGCAGTCCGGGGGGCTTCAATGAGCAGTTCTTC. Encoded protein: CASSPGGFNEQFF.

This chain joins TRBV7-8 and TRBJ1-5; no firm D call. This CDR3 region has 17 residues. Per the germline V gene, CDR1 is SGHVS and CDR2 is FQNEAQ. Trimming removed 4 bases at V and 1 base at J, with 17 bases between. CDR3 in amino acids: CASSYPRREISNQPQHF. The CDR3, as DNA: TGTGCCAGCAGCTACCCCAGGAGGGAGATCAGCAATCAGCCCCAGCATTTT. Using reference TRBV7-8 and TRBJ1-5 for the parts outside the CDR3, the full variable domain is GAGVSQSPRYKVAKRGQDVALRCDPISGHVSLFWYQQALGQGPEFLTYFQNEAQLDKSGLPSDRFFAERPEGSVSTLKIQRTQQEDSAVYLCASSYPRREISNQPQHFGDGTRLSIL.

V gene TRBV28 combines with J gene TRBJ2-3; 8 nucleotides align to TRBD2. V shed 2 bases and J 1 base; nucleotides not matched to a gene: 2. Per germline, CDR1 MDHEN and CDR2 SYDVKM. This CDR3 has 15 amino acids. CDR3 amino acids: CASSLPTSGTDTQYF. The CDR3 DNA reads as TGTGCCAGCAGTTTACCGACTAGCGGCACAGATACGCAGTATTTT.

The DNA for the CDR3 is TGTGCCAGCAGCTCCCAGTACGAGCAGTACTTC. It translates to CASSSQYEQYF. V and J are TRBV5-6 and TRBJ2-7, with D hard to call. Per germline, CDR1 SGHDT and CDR2 YYEEEE. CDR3 length: 11 residues. Trimming left V 3 bases short and J 4 bases short, with 5 bases between. Combining the CDR3 with reference TRBV5-6 and TRBJ2-7 gives the whole variable domain DAGVTQSPTHLIKTRGQQVTLRCSPKSGHDTVSWYQQALGQGPQFIFQYYEEEERQRGNFPDRFSGHQFPNYSSELNVNALLLGDSALYLCASSSQYEQYFGPGTRLTVT.

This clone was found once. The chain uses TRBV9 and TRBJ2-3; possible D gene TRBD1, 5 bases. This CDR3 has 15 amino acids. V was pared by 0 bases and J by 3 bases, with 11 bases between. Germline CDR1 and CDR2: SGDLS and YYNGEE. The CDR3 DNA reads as TGTGCCAGCAGCGTAGACGTCAGGGCGACAGATACGCAGTATTTT. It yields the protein CASSVDVRATDTQYF.

CDR3 in amino acids: CAWSTRDSPLHF. CDR3 DNA: TGTGCCTGGAGCACGAGGGATTCACCCCTCCACTTT. The V and J genes are TRBV30 and TRBJ1-6; D is unresolved. In germline, CDR1 is GTSNPN, CDR2 SVGIG (reference sequence). The CDR3 length is 12 residues. Trimming stripped 3 bases from V and 8 bases from J, with 8 bases between.

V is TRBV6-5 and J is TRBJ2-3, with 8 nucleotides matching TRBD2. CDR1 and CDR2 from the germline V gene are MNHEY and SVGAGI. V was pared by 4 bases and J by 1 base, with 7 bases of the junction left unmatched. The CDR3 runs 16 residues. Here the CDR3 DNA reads TGTGCCAGCAGTTTCCAGCGGGGGAGGGGCACAGATACGCAGTATTTT. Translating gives CASSFQRGRGTDTQYF.

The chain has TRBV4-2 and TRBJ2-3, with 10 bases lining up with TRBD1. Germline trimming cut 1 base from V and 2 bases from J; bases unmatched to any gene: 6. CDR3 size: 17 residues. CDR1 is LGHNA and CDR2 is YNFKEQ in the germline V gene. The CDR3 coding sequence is TGTGCCAGCAGCCAAGGAATAGGGACAGGGGCCACAGATACGCAGTATTTT. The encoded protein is CASSQGIGTGATDTQYF.